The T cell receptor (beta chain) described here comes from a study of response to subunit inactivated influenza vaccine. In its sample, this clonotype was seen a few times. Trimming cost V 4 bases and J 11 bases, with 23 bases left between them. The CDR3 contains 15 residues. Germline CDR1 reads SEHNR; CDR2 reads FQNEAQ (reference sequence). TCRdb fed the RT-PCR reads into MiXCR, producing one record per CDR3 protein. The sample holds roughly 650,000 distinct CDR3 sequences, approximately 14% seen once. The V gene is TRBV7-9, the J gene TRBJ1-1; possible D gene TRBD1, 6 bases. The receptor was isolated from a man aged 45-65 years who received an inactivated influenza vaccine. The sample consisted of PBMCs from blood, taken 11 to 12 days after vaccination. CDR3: CASSYSRSTGAQAFF. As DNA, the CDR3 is TGTGCCAGCAGCTATTCTCGGTCTACGGGGGCGCAGGCTTTCTTT.